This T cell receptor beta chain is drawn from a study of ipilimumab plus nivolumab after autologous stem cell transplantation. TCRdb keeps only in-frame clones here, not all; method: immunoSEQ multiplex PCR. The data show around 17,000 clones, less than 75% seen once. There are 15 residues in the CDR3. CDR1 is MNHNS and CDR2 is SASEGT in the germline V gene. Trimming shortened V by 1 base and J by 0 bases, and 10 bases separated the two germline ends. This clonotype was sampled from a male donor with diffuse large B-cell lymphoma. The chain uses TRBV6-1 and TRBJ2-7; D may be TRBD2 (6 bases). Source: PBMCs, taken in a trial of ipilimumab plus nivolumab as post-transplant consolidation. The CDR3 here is CASSEVRRGSYEQYF. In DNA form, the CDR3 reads TGTGCCAGCAGTGAAGTCCGGCGGGGCTCCTACGAGCAGTACTTC.